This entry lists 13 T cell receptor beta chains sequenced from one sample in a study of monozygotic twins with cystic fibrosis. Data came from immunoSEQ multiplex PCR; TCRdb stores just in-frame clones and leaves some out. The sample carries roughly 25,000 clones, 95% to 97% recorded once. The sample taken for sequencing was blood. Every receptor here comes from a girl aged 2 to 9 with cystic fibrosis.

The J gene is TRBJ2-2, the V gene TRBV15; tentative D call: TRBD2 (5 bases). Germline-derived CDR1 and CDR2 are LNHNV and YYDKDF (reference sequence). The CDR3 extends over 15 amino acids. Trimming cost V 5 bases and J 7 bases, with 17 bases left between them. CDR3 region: CATSSGSVFSGELFF. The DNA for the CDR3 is TGTGCCACCAGCTCGGGGAGTGTGTTCAGCGGGGAGCTGTTTTTT.

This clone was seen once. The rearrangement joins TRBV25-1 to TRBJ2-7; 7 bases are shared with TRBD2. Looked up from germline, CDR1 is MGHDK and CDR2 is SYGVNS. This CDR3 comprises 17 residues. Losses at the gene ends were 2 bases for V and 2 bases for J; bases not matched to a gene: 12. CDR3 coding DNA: TGTGCCAGCAGTGAAACCCTAAGCGGGACTCCCACCTACGAGCAGTACTTC. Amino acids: CASSETLSGTPTYEQYF.

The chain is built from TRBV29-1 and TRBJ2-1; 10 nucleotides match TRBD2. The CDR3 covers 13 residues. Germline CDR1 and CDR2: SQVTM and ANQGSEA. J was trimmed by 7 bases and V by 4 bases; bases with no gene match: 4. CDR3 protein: CSVVIAGGNEQFF. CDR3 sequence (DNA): TGCAGCGTTGTGATAGCGGGAGGTAATGAGCAGTTCTTC.

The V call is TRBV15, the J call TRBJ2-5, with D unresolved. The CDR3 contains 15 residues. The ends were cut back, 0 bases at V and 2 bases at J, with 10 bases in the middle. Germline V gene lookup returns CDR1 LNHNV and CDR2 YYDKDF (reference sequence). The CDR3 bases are TGTGCCACCAGCAGAGACACCCGGCAGCAAGAGACCCAGTACTTC. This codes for CATSRDTRQQETQYF.

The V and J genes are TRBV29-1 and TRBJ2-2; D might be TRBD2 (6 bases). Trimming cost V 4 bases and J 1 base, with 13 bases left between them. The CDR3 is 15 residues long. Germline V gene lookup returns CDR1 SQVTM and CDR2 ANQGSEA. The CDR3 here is CSVAPRLENTGELFF. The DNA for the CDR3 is TGCAGCGTTGCTCCGAGACTAGAGAACACCGGGGAGCTGTTTTTT.

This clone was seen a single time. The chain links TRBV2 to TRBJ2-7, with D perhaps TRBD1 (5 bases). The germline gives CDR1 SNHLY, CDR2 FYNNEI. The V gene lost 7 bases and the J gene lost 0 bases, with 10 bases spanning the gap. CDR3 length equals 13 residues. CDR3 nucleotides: TGTGCCAGCACGCAGGGTGGCTCCTACGAGCAGTACTTC. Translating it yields CASTQGGSYEQYF.

The CDR3 region is CASSVLGSGVGGTEAFF. The CDR3 bases are TGTGCCAGCAGCGTATTAGGGTCGGGGGTAGGCGGCACTGAAGCTTTCTTT. J is TRBJ1-1 and V is TRBV9; D may be TRBD1 (5 bases). The V gene lost 1 base and the J gene lost 4 bases, with 20 bases spanning the gap. Germline CDR1 SGDLS, CDR2 YYNGEE. The CDR3 runs to 17 residues.

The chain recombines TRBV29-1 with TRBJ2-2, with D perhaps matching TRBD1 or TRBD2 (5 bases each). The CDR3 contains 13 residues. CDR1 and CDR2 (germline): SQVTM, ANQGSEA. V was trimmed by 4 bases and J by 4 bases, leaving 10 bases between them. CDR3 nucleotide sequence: TGCAGCGTTGCCCGGGGCCGCACCGGGGAGCTGTTTTTT. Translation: CSVARGRTGELFF.

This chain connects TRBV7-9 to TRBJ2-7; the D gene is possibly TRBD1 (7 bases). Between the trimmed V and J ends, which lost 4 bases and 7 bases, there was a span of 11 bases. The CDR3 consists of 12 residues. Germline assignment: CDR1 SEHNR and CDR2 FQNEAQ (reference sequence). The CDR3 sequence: CASSYSGGEQYF. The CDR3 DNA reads TGTGCCAGCAGCTACTCAGGGGGGGAGCAGTACTTC.

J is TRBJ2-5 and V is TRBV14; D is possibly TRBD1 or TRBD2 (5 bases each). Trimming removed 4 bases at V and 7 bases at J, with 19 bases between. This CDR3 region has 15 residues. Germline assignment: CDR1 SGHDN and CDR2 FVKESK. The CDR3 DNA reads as TGTGCCAGCAGCCCCACCGGGGCCCCTCGAGCGACCCAGTACTTC. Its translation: CASSPTGAPRATQYF.

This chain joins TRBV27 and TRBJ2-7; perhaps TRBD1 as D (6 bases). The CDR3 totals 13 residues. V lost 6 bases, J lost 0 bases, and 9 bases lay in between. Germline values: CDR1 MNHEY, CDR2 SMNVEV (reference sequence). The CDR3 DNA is TGTGCCAGCAGACAGGGTCTCTCCTACGAGCAGTACTTC. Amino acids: CASRQGLSYEQYF.

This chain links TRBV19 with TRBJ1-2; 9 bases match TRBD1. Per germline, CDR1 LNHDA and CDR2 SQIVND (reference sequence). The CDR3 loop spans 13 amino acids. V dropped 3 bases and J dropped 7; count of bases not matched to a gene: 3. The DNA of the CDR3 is TGTGCCAGTAGTATTTTGGACAGGGGTGGCTACACCTTC. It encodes CASSILDRGGYTF.

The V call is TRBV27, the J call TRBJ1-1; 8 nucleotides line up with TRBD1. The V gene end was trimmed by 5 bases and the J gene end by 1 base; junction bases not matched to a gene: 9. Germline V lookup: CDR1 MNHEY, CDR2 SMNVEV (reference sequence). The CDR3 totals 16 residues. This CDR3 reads CASSPLTGTGNTEAFF. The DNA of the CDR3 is TGTGCCAGCAGTCCTCTGACCGGGACAGGGAACACTGAAGCTTTCTTT.